Below are 10 T cell receptor beta chains sequenced from a single sample in a study of blood T cells in healthy people across ages. Alongside a J-beta primer mix, a sample-barcoded 5' primer served in a second PCR lasting about 6 to 11 cycles. TCRdb redid the calling of the 5' RACE reads with MiXCR, one entry per CDR3 protein. The data show around 620,000 distinct CDR3 sequences, with approximately 25% seen just once and around 20% held by the top ten. Sequencing was done on a sample of blood. These receptors were taken from a woman in her seventies in good health.

This clonotype was seen at least ten times. The V gene is TRBV5-1, the J gene TRBJ2-3; no firm D call. Trimming shortened V by 4 bases and J by 5 bases, and 8 bases separated the two germline ends. The germline gives CDR1 SGHRS, CDR2 YFSETQ. The CDR3 loop spans 12 amino acids. Written as DNA, the CDR3 is TGCGCCAGCAGCCTCCTAGAAGATACGCAGTATTTT. Protein: CASSLLEDTQYF.

This clonotype was seen a handful of times. V usage is TRBV15 and J usage is TRBJ2-5, with D maybe TRBD2 (6 bases). The germline CDR1 and CDR2 sequences are LNHNV and YYDKDF (reference sequence). Between the trimmed V and J ends, which lost 5 bases and 2 bases, there was a span of 9 bases. This CDR3 has 13 amino acids. CDR3 coding DNA: TGTGCCACCAGCGGTAGCGGTCAAGAGACCCAGTACTTC. It encodes CATSGSGQETQYF. Full variable domain (rest looked up from reference TRBV15 and TRBJ2-5): DAMVIQNPRYQVTQFGKPVTLSCSQTLNHNVMYWYQQKSSQAPKLLFHYYDKDFNNEADTPDNFQSRRPNTSFCFLDIRSPGLGDTAMYLCATSGSGQETQYFGPGTRLLVL.

This clonotype turned up a few times. The J gene is TRBJ2-1, the V gene TRBV15, with D tentatively TRBD1 (6 bases). The DNA matches TRBJ2-5 better at its end, which makes the J call doubtful. Per germline, CDR1 LNHNV and CDR2 YYDKDF (reference sequence). The CDR3 spans 13 residues. This chain's CDR3 is CATSTSGVETQYF. The CDR3, as DNA: TGTGCCACCAGCACGTCAGGGGTGGAGACCCAGTACTTC.

The rearrangement joins TRBV4-3 to TRBJ2-6; D might be TRBD1 (5 bases). The CDR3 runs to 16 residues. Germline lookup yields CDR1 LGHNA and CDR2 YSLEER. With 4 bases removed from V and 2 bases from J, the gap between germline ends came to 12 bases. CDR3 protein: CASSREGVAGANVLTF. CDR3 sequence (DNA): TGCGCCAGCAGCCGCGAAGGGGTAGCTGGGGCCAACGTCCTGACTTTC.

Only one count was recorded for this clonotype. The CDR3 spells CSASALSGTQYF. CDR3 DNA sequence: TGCAGTGCTAGTGCCCTCTCAGGTACGCAGTATTTT. The rearrangement links TRBV20-1 to TRBJ2-3; the D is unclear. The CDR3 is 12 amino acids. Trimming took 3 bases from V and 8 from J, leaving 12 bases between them. Germline lookup yields CDR1 DFQATT and CDR2 SNEGSKA (reference sequence).

This clonotype was counted a few times. The chain is built from TRBV19 and TRBJ2-1; TRBD2 agrees at 8 bases. With 3 bases clipped from V and 6 bases from J, the junction kept 4 bases outside the gene matches. Germline-derived CDR1 and CDR2 are LNHDA and SQIVND (reference sequence). This CDR3 region has 14 residues. Here the CDR3 reads CASSISGGINEQFF. The DNA of the CDR3 is TGTGCCAGTAGTATCAGCGGGGGAATCAATGAGCAGTTCTTC.

This clonotype appeared a few times. The CDR3 loop is CSVAFGGGTNEKLFF. CDR3 DNA: TGCAGCGTTGCTTTTGGGGGGGGTACTAATGAAAAACTGTTTTTT. The V and J genes are TRBV29-1 and TRBJ1-4; possible D gene TRBD1, 5 bases. Per germline, CDR1 SQVTM and CDR2 ANQGSEA. The CDR3 runs to 15 residues. The V gene lost 4 bases and the J gene lost 2 bases, with 14 bases spanning the gap.

There are a few counts of this clonotype. The chain uses TRBV20-1 and TRBJ2-3, with D unclear. The CDR3 is made up of 10 amino acids. CDR1 and CDR2 (germline): DFQATT, SNEGSKA (reference sequence). Trimming cost V 6 bases and J 6 bases, with 7 bases left between them. CDR3 sequence reads: CSANRDTQYF. In DNA form, the CDR3 reads TGCAGTGCGAATAGGGATACGCAGTATTTT.

This clonotype was seen only a few times. J is TRBJ2-1 and V is TRBV12-3 or TRBV12-4, with D unclear. The DNA end lines up better with TRBJ2-7; the J call may be wrong. CDR3 length: 12 amino acids. The CDR3 DNA follows: TGTGCCAGCAGTTTGTTCCCCAACGAGCAGTACTTC. It yields the protein CASSLFPNEQYF.

This chain links TRBV20-1 with TRBJ2-1; D is possibly TRBD2 (6 bases). The length of the CDR3 is 15 residues. Germline CDR1 is DFQATT and CDR2 is SNEGSKA (reference sequence). V gave up 4 bases and J gave up 4 bases, with 17 bases separating them. CDR3 sequence (DNA): TGCAGTGCTACCTCCGGGGGAGGAAATTACAATGAGCAGTTCTTC. It specifies CSATSGGGNYNEQFF.